This T cell receptor (beta chain) came from a study of blood T cell repertoires in COVID-19. As for the study in general: From T cells, B-cell-depleted T cells, or PBMCs came the material, which was cDNA or gDNA.

In the study's own analysis: Amplification from reference gene primers served as the basis for estimated nucleated cell counts. Clones were sequenced by immunoSEQ multiplex PCR, and TCRdb holds only the in-frame ones, with some missing. V, J and clone size reflect that table, while D and trimming were determined from the DNA. This sample has 110,000 or so clones; more than 80% occur once, and the top ten carry roughly 8%. Germline CDR1 SQVTM, CDR2 ANQGSEA. This CDR3 is built from 12 residues. Trimming shortened V by 3 bases and J by 3 bases, and 7 bases separated the two germline ends. The sequence was collected from a woman in her forties with acute or convalescent COVID-19. The V and J genes are TRBV29-1 and TRBJ2-3, with a possible D match to TRBD1 (5 bases). Material: peripheral blood. CDR3 amino acids: CSVESGTDTQYF. CDR3 coding DNA: TGCAGCGTTGAGTCAGGGACAGATACGCAGTATTTT.